This TCR beta chain was sequenced for a study of T cell repertoires in cytomegalovirus infection. In the study overall: Matching HLA type and CMV infection were both indicated by public TCR beta signatures.

Study-level points and caveats: HLA-C-restricted CMV clonotypes gave the most frequent clonotype in two of eight donors.

TCRdb reprocessed the reads via MiXCR and lists one record per CDR3 protein. The sample holds more than 500,000 distinct CDR3 sequences; 15% to 20% are singletons and the top ten take 24%. Regarding this clonotype: Its antigen is unidentified.

V was pared by 7 bases and J by 4 bases, with 23 bases between. The V gene's germline CDR1 is SQVTM and CDR2 ANQGSEA. The CDR3 sequence is 16 residues long. This chain connects TRBV29-1 to TRBJ2-1; D is possibly TRBD2 (7 bases). This TCR came from a human donor in good health (CMV status not recorded). Some clones in this sample may be carry-over from other donors' samples. Sequenced input: CD8+ T cells from PBMCs. The CDR3 nucleotides are TGCAGCGCTCTTGGGGGGGGCCTTAGCCTATACAATGAGCAGTTCTTC. Its protein product is CSALGGGLSLYNEQFF.